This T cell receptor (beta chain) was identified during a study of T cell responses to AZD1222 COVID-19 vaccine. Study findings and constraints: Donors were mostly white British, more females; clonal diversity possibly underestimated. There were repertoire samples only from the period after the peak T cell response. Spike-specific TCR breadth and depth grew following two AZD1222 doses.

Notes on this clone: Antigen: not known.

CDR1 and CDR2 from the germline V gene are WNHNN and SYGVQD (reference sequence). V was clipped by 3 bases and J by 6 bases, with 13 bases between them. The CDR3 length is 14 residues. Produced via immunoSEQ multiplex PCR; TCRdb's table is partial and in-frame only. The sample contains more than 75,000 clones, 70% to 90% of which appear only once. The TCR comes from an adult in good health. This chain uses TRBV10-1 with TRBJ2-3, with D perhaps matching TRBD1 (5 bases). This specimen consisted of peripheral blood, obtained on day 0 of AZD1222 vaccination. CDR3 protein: CASSEKRNRDTQYF. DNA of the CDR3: TGCGCCAGCAGTGAAAAACGGAACAGGGATACGCAGTATTTT.